A single sample gave rise to the 20 T cell receptor beta chains below, sequenced in a study of T cell responses to AZD1222 COVID-19 vaccine. TCRdb's table, derived via immunoSEQ multiplex PCR, lists solely in-frame clones and lacks some. The sample yields approximately 180,000 clones, around 90% seen once. The sequences come from peripheral blood, collected on day 0 of AZD1222 vaccination. These receptors were taken from an adult in good health.

V gene TRBV7-8 combines with J gene TRBJ2-1, with D possibly being TRBD2 (5 bases). Trimming removed 5 bases from V and 0 bases from J, with 11 bases in between. Germline lookup yields CDR1 SGHVS and CDR2 FQNEAQ. The CDR3 is made up of 15 amino acids. The CDR3, as DNA: TGTGCCAGCAGCCTGAGCGGCAGCTCCTACAATGAGCAGTTCTTC. It codes for CASSLSGSSYNEQFF.

In DNA form, the CDR3 reads TGCGCCAGCAGTGAGTCGACATGGTCAGGAGATACGCAGTATTTT. It codes for CASSESTWSGDTQYF. The V gene is TRBV10-1, the J gene TRBJ2-3; D is unclear. Germline-derived CDR1 and CDR2 are WNHNN and SYGVQD (reference sequence). Between the trimmed V and J ends, which lost 0 bases and 5 bases, there was a span of 12 bases. The CDR3 is 15 residues long.

The chain uses TRBV7-3 and TRBJ2-3, with 7 nucleotides matching TRBD2. The junction had 3 bases not matched to a gene; V was cut back by 3 bases and J by 6 bases. This CDR3 has 13 amino acids. Germline V gene sequence: CDR1 SGHTA, CDR2 FQGTGA. The CDR3: CASSLAGGDTQYF. The CDR3 DNA follows: TGTGCCAGCAGCTTGGCCGGGGGGGATACGCAGTATTTT.

The V and J genes are TRBV6-4 and TRBJ2-3; D tentatively reads TRBD1 or TRBD2 (6 bases each). CDR3 length: 15 residues. V lost 6 bases and J 2 bases, leaving 15 bases between the germline ends. CDR1 is MRHNA, CDR2 SNTAGT, per germline. The CDR3 bases are TGTGCCAGCAGCAGGACGGGGGCCAACACAGATACGCAGTATTTT. This encodes CASSRTGANTDTQYF.

This chain links TRBV7-3 with TRBJ2-1; D possibly corresponds to TRBD2 (5 bases). This CDR3 comprises 14 residues. Trimming shortened V by 2 bases and J by 6 bases, and 11 bases separated the two germline ends. CDR1 is SGHTA and CDR2 is FQGTGA in the germline V gene. CDR3 region: CASSLAPGSNEQFF. The CDR3 DNA sequence: TGTGCCAGCAGCTTAGCCCCGGGGAGCAATGAGCAGTTCTTC.

The rearrangement uses TRBV27 and TRBJ1-1, with D unclear. This CDR3 has 14 residues. Trimming removed 7 bases at V and 0 bases at J, with 12 bases between. The germline V gene has CDR1 MNHEY and CDR2 SMNVEV (reference sequence). CDR3 DNA: TGTGCCAGCAAAATCGACACTTTGAACACTGAAGCTTTCTTT. Its translation: CASKIDTLNTEAFF.

This clone was recorded at least ten times. The chain recombines TRBV11-2 with TRBJ1-2; tentative D call: TRBD1 (5 bases). From germline, CDR1 is SGHAT and CDR2 FQNNGV. Between the trimmed V and J ends, which lost 5 bases and 2 bases, there was a span of 15 bases. The CDR3 has 15 amino acids. DNA of the CDR3: TGTGCCAGCAGCACATTAAGGGGACGGAACTATGGCTACACCTTC. Translating gives CASSTLRGRNYGYTF.

Only a few counts were recorded for this clone. V gene TRBV5-4 combines with J gene TRBJ1-1; TRBD1 is a possible D gene (5 bases). The ends were cut back, 1 base at V and 6 bases at J, with 16 bases in the middle. The germline V gene encodes CDR1 SGHNT and CDR2 YYREEE (reference sequence). This CDR3 comprises 15 residues. As DNA, the CDR3 is TGTGCCAGCAGCTTGAGGTCAGGGAGGTACGCTGAAGCTTTCTTT. Translating gives CASSLRSGRYAEAFF.

This chain links TRBV9 with TRBJ1-1; TRBD1 might be the D (5 bases). This CDR3 region has 15 residues. Trimming removed 3 bases at V and 0 bases at J, with 12 bases between. Looked up from germline, CDR1 is SGDLS and CDR2 is YYNGEE. In DNA, the CDR3 is TGTGCCAGCAGCGGAGGGGTGGGAGTGAACACTGAAGCTTTCTTT. Protein: CASSGGVGVNTEAFF.

This chain uses TRBV3-1 (or the pseudogene TRBV3-2) with TRBJ1-2, with TRBD1 as a possible D gene (5 bases). The ends were cut back, 1 base at V and 10 bases at J, with 10 bases in the middle. Germline V gives CDR1 LGHDT, CDR2 YNNKEL (reference sequence). CDR3 length: 12 amino acids. The CDR3 DNA reads as TGTGCCAGCAGCCAAGCCGGGACCGCCTACACCTTC. This translates into CASSQAGTAYTF.

This clone was seen only a few times. The chain combines TRBV5-6 with TRBJ2-1; 9 bases fit TRBD1. Germline V lookup: CDR1 SGHDT, CDR2 YYEEEE. Germline trimming cut 4 bases from V and 5 bases from J; bases unmatched to any gene: 7. CDR3 length equals 15 residues. CDR3 amino acids: CASSPSGTGNNEQFF. The CDR3 nucleotides are TGTGCCAGCAGCCCCTCTGGGACAGGGAACAATGAGCAGTTCTTC.

J is TRBJ2-2 and V is TRBV14; D unclear. V dropped 4 bases and J dropped 2 bases, with 11 bases sitting between them. The CDR3 sequence is 15 residues long. CDR1 is SGHDN and CDR2 is FVKESK in the germline V gene. The DNA for the CDR3 is TGTGCCAGCAGCCCCGGACGGGTAAACACCGGGGAGCTGTTTTTT. It translates to CASSPGRVNTGELFF.

The chain employs TRBV5-1 and TRBJ1-6; 9 bases are a match to TRBD1. V gave up 4 bases and J gave up 4 bases; unmatched junction bases: 3. Germline CDR1 reads SGHRS; CDR2 reads YFSETQ. This CDR3 is 15 amino acids long. CDR3 protein: CASSDGTGYNSPLHF. CDR3 DNA sequence: TGCGCCAGCAGCGATGGGACAGGGTATAATTCACCCCTCCACTTT.

V gene TRBV10-3 combines with J gene TRBJ2-1, with 8 bases aligning to TRBD2. Germline V gene sequence: CDR1 ENHRY, CDR2 SYGVKD. The junction had 1 base not matched to a gene; V was cut back by 3 bases and J by 6 bases. The CDR3 contains 13 residues. The CDR3 DNA reads as TGTGCCATCAGTGATCTAGCGGGCAATGAGCAGTTCTTC. Amino acids: CAISDLAGNEQFF.

This chain uses TRBV3-1 (or the pseudogene TRBV3-2) with TRBJ1-1, with TRBD1 identical over 7 bases. The J segment lost 1 base and the V segment lost 3 bases, leaving 5 bases of the junction unmatched. This CDR3 spans 15 amino acids. Germline CDR1 and CDR2: LGHDT and YNNKEL (reference sequence). The CDR3 DNA reads as TGTGCCAGCAGCCATTCCGACAGGGAGAACACTGAAGCTTTCTTT. It encodes CASSHSDRENTEAFF.

This clone was recorded only once. The CDR3, as DNA: TGTGCCAGCAGCATTCGGAGCTCTGGGGCCAACGTCCTGACTTTC. This sequence encodes CASSIRSSGANVLTF. This chain joins TRBV4-2 and TRBJ2-6; no reliable D call. The germline V gene encodes CDR1 LGHNA and CDR2 YNFKEQ. V gave up 5 bases and J gave up 0 bases, with 8 bases separating them. The CDR3 covers 15 residues.

The chain is built from TRBV18 and TRBJ1-2; D may be TRBD1 (5 bases). CDR3 length equals 10 residues. The V and J ends lost 10 bases and 7 bases respectively, with 10 bases between them. Germline CDR1 KGHSH, CDR2 LQKENI. The CDR3, as DNA: TGTGCCACTTGGGACGGTGGCTACACCTTC. Protein sequence: CATWDGGYTF.

This chain links TRBV7-2 with TRBJ2-1; 7 positions match TRBD2. This CDR3 has 14 amino acids. Germline V lookup: CDR1 SGHTA, CDR2 FQGNSA. V lost 3 bases, J lost 6 bases, and 5 bases stayed unmatched. Here the CDR3 reads CASSFWGGSNEQFF. In DNA, the CDR3 is TGTGCCAGCAGCTTTTGGGGGGGGAGCAATGAGCAGTTCTTC.

This chain links TRBV3-1 (or the pseudogene TRBV3-2) with TRBJ1-1; 8 bases are shared with TRBD1. The CDR3 runs to 15 residues. J was trimmed by 0 bases and V by 5 bases; bases with no gene match: 5. Germline V gene sequence: CDR1 LGHDT, CDR2 YNNKEL (reference sequence). CDR3 bases: TGTGCCAGCAGCAAAGGGACAGGTATGAACACTGAAGCTTTCTTT. Its protein product is CASSKGTGMNTEAFF.

The rearrangement uses TRBV9 and TRBJ1-1; D gene unclear. This CDR3 contains 17 residues. Germline CDR1 is SGDLS and CDR2 is YYNGEE. With 4 bases removed from V and 2 bases from J, the gap between germline ends came to 21 bases. The DNA of the CDR3 is TGTGCCAGCAGCCCAGCTCTAGGGTTGGGCCCAAACACTGAAGCTTTCTTT. Protein product: CASSPALGLGPNTEAFF.